The clone carrying this T cell receptor beta chain was observed many times. What it binds is not known. This entry is derived from a study of T cells in Graves' hyperthyroidism and ophthalmopathy. Whole-study results and caveats: Ophthalmopathy was identified by the model a median approximately six months ahead of onset. Blood samples included most of the expanded thyroid clonotypes exceeding 0.001.

RNA transcripts gave rise to amplified TCR beta CDR3 regions. TCR CDR3 regions were first amplified by RT-PCR with HTBI primers. TCRdb reanalysed the multiplex PCR reads using MiXCR and keeps one entry per CDR3 protein. The table includes approximately 740,000 distinct CDR3 sequences, approximately 15% detected once. Researchers defined stable Graves' hyperthyroidism as no ophthalmopathy progression within 18 months. The CDR3 extends over 12 amino acids. Germline V gene lookup returns CDR1 GTSNPN and CDR2 SVGIG (reference sequence). The V gene lost 1 base and the J gene lost 3 bases, with 6 bases spanning the gap.

This sequence was found in a woman between 18 and 30 years old with Graves' hyperthyroidism. The chain joins TRBV30 to TRBJ2-5; no firm D call. The sample consisted of blood. CDR3 coding DNA: TGTGCCTGGAGTGAGGGTGAAGAGACCCAGTACTTC. It is translated as CAWSEGEETQYF.